What follows describes a single T cell receptor beta chain. The antigen is unknown. The entry originates in a study of long-term antiretroviral therapy in people with HIV. Study-level background: The oldest specimens predate the 2015 immediate-ART recommendation by about a decade. Study-wide results and caveats: Before ART, certain clones expanded, and these dominated the repertoire at all time points.

The CDR3 runs 11 residues. V was clipped by 6 bases and J by 8 bases; unmatched bases: 0. Germline CDR1 SNHLY, CDR2 FYNNEI. Investigators performed immunoSEQ version v3.0 at survey level. TCRdb's copy holds only in-frame clones and misses some; the assay was immunoSEQ multiplex PCR. This table has approximately 26,000 clones, roughly 84% appearing once. This TCR was recovered from a man younger than 30 with HIV. The sequences come from unsorted PBMCs, collected 0.4 years after starting antiretroviral therapy. The chain couples TRBV2 to TRBJ2-1; 8 positions match TRBD1. This CDR3 reads CASRQGDEQFF. CDR3 sequence (DNA): TGTGCCAGCAGACAGGGGGATGAGCAGTTCTTC.